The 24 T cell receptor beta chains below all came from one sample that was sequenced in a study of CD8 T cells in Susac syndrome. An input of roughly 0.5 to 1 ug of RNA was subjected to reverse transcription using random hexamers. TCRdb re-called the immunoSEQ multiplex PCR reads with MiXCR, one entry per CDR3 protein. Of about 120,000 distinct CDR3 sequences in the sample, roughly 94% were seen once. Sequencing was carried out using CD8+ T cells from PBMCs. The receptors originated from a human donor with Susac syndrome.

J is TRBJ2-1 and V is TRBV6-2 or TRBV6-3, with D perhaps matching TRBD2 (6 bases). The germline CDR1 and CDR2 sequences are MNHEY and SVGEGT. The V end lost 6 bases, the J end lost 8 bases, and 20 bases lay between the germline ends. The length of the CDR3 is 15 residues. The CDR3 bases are TGTGCCAGCAGCTCCGGGACTCTCGCCCCCGATGAGCAGTTCTTC. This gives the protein CASSSGTLAPDEQFF.

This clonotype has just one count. The CDR3 bases are TGTGCCAGCAGTTACCCGGGGCAAGAGACCCAGTACTTC. Encoded protein: CASSYPGQETQYF. The rearrangement uses TRBV6-2 or TRBV6-3 and TRBJ2-5; a possible D gene is TRBD2 (5 bases). The CDR3 runs 13 residues. CDR1 is MNHEY and CDR2 is SVGEGT in the germline V gene. Deletions cut 2 bases from V and 2 bases from J, with 6 bases between.

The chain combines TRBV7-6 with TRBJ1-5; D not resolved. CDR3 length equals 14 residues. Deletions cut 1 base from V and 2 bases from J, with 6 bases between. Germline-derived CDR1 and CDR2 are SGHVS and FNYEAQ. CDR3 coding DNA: TGTGCCAGCAGCTTAGAAATCGGCAATCAGCCCCAGCATTTT. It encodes CASSLEIGNQPQHF. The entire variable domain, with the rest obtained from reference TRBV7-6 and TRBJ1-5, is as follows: GAGVSQSPRYKVTKRGQDVALRCDPISGHVSLYWYRQALGQGPEFLTYFNYEAQQDKSGLPNDRFSAERPEGSISTLTIQRTEQRDSAMYRCASSLEIGNQPQHFGDGTRLSIL.

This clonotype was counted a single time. The CDR3: CSARRPSGYGYTF. The CDR3 DNA follows: TGCAGTGCTAGACGCCCGTCGGGCTATGGCTACACCTTC. V gene TRBV20-1 combines with J gene TRBJ1-2; D not resolved. This CDR3 region has 13 residues. The V end lost 2 bases, the J end lost 4 bases, and 11 bases lay between the germline ends. Germline values: CDR1 DFQATT, CDR2 SNEGSKA (reference sequence).

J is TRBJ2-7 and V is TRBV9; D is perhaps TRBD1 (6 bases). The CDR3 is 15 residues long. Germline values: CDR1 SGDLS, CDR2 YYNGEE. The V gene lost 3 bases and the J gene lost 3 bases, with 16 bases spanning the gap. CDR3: CASSAATDSVYEQYF. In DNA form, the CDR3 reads TGTGCCAGCAGCGCTGCGACGGACAGCGTCTACGAGCAGTACTTC.

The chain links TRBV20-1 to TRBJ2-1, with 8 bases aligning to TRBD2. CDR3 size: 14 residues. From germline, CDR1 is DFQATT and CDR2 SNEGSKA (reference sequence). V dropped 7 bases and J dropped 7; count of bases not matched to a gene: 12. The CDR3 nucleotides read TGCAGTGGGGGCGGGGGGACACGTGAAAATGAGCAGTTCTTC. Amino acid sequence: CSGGGGTRENEQFF.

CDR3: CASSFREGAENGYTF. The CDR3 DNA is TGTGCCAGCAGTTTCCGTGAGGGGGCTGAAAATGGCTACACCTTC. This chain uses TRBV6-2 or TRBV6-3 with TRBJ1-2, with TRBD1 identical over 7 bases. V gave up 4 bases and J gave up 6 bases; unmatched junction bases: 11. The CDR3 is made up of 15 amino acids. Germline CDR1 reads MNHEY; CDR2 reads SVGEGT.

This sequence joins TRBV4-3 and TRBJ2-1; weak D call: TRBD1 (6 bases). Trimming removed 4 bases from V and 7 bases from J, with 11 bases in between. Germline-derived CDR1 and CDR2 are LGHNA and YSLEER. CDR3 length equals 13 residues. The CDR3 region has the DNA TGCGCCAGCAGCCCCCGTCAGGGGAATGAGCAGTTCTTC. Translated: CASSPRQGNEQFF.

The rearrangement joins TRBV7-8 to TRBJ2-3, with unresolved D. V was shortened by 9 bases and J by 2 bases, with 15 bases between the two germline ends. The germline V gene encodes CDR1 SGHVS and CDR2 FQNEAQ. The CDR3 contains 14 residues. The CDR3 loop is CASDPGRTTDTQYF. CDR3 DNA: TGTGCCAGTGACCCCGGGCGGACCACAGATACGCAGTATTTT.

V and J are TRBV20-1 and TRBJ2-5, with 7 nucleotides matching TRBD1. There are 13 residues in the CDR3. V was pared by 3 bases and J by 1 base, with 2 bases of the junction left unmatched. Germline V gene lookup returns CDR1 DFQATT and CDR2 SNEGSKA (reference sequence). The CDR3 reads CSARTGIQETQYF. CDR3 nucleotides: TGCAGTGCTAGGACAGGGATCCAAGAGACCCAGTACTTC.

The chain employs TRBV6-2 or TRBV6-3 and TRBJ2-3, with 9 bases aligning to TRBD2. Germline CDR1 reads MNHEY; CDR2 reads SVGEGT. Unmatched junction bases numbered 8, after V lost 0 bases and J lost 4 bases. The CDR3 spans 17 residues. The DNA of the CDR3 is TGTGCCAGCAGTTACTCGATAATAGCGGGGGCCGCAGATACGCAGTATTTT. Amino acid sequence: CASSYSIIAGAADTQYF.

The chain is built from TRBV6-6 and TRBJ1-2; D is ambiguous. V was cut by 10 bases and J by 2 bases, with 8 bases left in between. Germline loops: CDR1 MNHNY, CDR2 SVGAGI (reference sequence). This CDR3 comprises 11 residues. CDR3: CAIQLNYGYTF. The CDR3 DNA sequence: TGTGCCATTCAGCTAAACTATGGCTACACCTTC.

The CDR3 region has the DNA TGCAGTGCTGGGCCATCCTACAATGAGCAGTTCTTC. Translation gives CSAGPSYNEQFF. This chain links TRBV20-1 with TRBJ2-1; D gene uncertain. The germline V gene has CDR1 DFQATT and CDR2 SNEGSKA (reference sequence). The CDR3 extends over 12 amino acids. V dropped 5 bases and J dropped 1 base, with 6 bases sitting between them.

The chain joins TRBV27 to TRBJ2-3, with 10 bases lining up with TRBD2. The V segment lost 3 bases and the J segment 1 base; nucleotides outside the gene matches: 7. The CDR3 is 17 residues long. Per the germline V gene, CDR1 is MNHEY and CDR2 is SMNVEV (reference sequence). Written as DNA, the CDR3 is TGTGCCAGCAGTTTCTCCGGGACTAGCGACGGCACAGATACGCAGTATTTT. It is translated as CASSFSGTSDGTDTQYF.

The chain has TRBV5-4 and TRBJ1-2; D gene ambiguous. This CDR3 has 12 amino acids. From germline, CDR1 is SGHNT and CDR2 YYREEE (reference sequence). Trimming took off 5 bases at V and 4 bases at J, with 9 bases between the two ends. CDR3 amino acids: CASRVEGYGYTF. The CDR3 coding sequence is TGTGCCAGCAGGGTTGAGGGCTATGGCTACACCTTC.

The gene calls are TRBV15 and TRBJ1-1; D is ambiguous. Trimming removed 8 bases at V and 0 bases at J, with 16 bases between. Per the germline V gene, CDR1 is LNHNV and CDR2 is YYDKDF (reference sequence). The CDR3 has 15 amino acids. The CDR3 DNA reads TGTGCCACCGTGCCGAGAGGGTCCATGAACACTGAAGCTTTCTTT. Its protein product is CATVPRGSMNTEAFF.

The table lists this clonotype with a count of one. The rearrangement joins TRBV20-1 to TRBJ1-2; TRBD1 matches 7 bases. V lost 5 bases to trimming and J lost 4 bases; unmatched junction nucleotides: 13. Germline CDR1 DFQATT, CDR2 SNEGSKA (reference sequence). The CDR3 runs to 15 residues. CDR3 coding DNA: TGCAGTGCTCACAATATGAGGGGGCCTCTCTATGGCTACACCTTC. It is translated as CSAHNMRGPLYGYTF.

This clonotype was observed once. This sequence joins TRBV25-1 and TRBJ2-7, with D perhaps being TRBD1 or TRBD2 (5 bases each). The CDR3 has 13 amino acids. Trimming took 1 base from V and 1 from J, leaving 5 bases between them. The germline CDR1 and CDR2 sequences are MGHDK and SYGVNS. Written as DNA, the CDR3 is TGTGCCAGCAGTGAATGGGGGTCCTACGAGCAGTACTTC. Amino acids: CASSEWGSYEQYF.

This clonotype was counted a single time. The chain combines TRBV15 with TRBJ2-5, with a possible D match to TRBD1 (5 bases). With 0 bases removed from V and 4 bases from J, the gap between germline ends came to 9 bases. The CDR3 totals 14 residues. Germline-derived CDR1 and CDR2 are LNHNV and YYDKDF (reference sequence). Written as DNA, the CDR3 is TGTGCCACCAGCAGAGACAGGGTCTCAGAGACCCAGTACTTC. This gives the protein CATSRDRVSETQYF.

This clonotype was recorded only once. The CDR3 DNA reads TGTGCCAGCAGCTTAGAGGGGACAGGGTCCTACGAGCAGTACTTC. Translating gives CASSLEGTGSYEQYF. The gene calls are TRBV7-8 and TRBJ2-7; 9 nucleotides match TRBD1. The V gene end was trimmed by 1 base and the J gene end by 1 base; junction bases not matched to a gene: 2. The CDR3 extends over 15 amino acids. Germline V lookup: CDR1 SGHVS, CDR2 FQNEAQ.

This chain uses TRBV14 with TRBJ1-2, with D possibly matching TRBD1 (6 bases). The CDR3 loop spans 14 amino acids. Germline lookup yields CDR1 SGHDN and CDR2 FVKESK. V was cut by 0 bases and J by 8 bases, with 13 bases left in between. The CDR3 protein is CASSQDPGGRGYTF. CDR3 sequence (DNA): TGTGCCAGCAGCCAAGATCCGGGGGGCAGGGGCTACACCTTC.

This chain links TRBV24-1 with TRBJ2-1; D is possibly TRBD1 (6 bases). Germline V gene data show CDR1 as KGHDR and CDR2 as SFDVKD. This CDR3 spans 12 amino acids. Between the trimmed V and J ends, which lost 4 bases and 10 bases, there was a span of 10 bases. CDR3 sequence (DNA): TGTGCCACCAGTGAGGGGGCGCGGGAGCAGTTCTTC. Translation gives CATSEGAREQFF.

This chain's CDR3 is CASSFGGGSVEQYF. The DNA for the CDR3 is TGTGCCAGCAGCTTCGGCGGGGGGTCGGTCGAGCAGTACTTC. V usage is TRBV5-6 and J usage is TRBJ2-7; TRBD2 aligns across 8 bases. The J segment lost 6 bases and the V segment lost 2 bases, leaving 7 bases of the junction unmatched. The CDR3 loop spans 14 amino acids. The V gene's germline CDR1 is SGHDT and CDR2 YYEEEE. The complete variable domain, with remaining parts taken from reference TRBV5-6 and TRBJ2-7, reads DAGVTQSPTHLIKTRGQQVTLRCSPKSGHDTVSWYQQALGQGPQFIFQYYEEEERQRGNFPDRFSGHQFPNYSSELNVNALLLGDSALYLCASSFGGGSVEQYFGPGTRLTVT.

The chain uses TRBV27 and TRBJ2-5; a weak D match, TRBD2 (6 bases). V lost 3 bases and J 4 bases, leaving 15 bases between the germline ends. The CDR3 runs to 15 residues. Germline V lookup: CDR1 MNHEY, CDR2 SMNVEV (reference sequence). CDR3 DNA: TGTGCCAGCAGTTTGATGCTACTAGCCCGAGAGACCCAGTACTTC. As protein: CASSLMLLARETQYF.